This TCR beta chain appears in the sequencing data of a study of PD-1 blockade in classical Hodgkin lymphoma (dated by TCRdb to between 2020 and 2021). For the study in its entirety: Nivolumab dosing was 3 mg/kg intravenously every 2 weeks, continuing until either disease progression or unacceptable toxicity. To define a peripheral blood immune signature of response to PD-1 blockade in classical Hodgkin lymphoma, the study combined TCR beta sequencing with CyTOF. The research as a whole found: A significant rise by C4D1 was seen in CD4+ but not CD8+ TCR diversity (p=0.0027 vs p=0.16), with the rise being most apparent in complete responders (p=0.02). Baseline TCR diversity was reported as lower in newly diagnosed patients than in healthy donors, and lower still in relapsed/refractory patients. Among trial patients, those achieving complete response had baseline diversity similar to that of newly diagnosed patients, while diversity was significantly lower in partial responders and progressors. Patients starting nivolumab less than 1 year after ASCT had lower diversity and were excluded from later analyses to avoid confounding by immune reconstitution. Only a single clinical trial cohort was studied, and what caused the repertoire differences, possibly disease activity or prior therapy, remained undefined.

What the time point label conveys for this sample: cycle 4 day 1 (C4D1), after less than 7 weeks of nivolumab. Relapse after autologous stem cell transplantation had occurred in all trial patients, and cohorts A, B and C were distinguished by prior brentuximab vedotin exposure. CD4+ T cells were purified from thawed PBMCs by magnetic negative selection with a Miltenyi CD4+ T cell isolation kit. A total of around 60 patients with relapsed/refractory classical Hodgkin lymphoma made up the trial cohort, and each patient's best overall response was complete response, partial response or progressive disease. In the multi-cohort phase II CheckMate 205 trial, trial patients received single-agent nivolumab. An independent review committee assessed best overall response using the 2007 International Working Group response criteria. Trial PBMCs were obtained immediately prior to nivolumab initiation (C1D1) and on therapy at cycle 2 day 1 and cycle 4 day 1. Peripheral blood was collected in 8 mL Vacutainer Cell Preparation Tubes, from which PBMCs were isolated by centrifugation and then cryopreserved. Purified CD4+ and CD8+ fractions were prepared only for cases in which an additional PBMC sample was available. Magnetically labelled cells were removed on LS columns in a quadroMACS separator, and the flow-through was collected as the purified fraction.

Genomic DNA was extracted with the Qiagen DNeasy kit from unsorted PBMCs and from negatively selected CD4+ and CD8+ fractions. TCR beta CDR3 regions were amplified by immunoSEQ multiplex PCR using primers annealing to V and J segments. A synthetic immune receptor repertoire was used to minimize amplification bias, and any residual bias was removed computationally once sequencing was done. From the authors' description of their analysis: Repertoire diversity was quantified as the Shannon entropy index using custom Python scripts. Unsorted, CD4+ and CD8+ repertoires were analyzed separately, except for combined analyses in which CD4+ and CD8+ sequences were merged in silico. Clonal expansion was defined as at least a 2-fold frequency increase after treatment relative to C1D1, with a pseudocount of 0.5 for undetected baseline clones. Singleton clones were defined as clones with 0 or 1 copy at C1D1, and non-singleton clones were defined as clones with 2 or more copies. Clones expanded in unsorted samples were labelled as CD4+, CD8+ or unknown by matching protein sequences in sorted samples from the same patient. Diversity changes from C1D1 to C4D1 were tested in paired samples using Wilcoxon tests. Entries here come from immuneACCESS through TCRdb and include only in-frame sequences with V and J called. Some clones fail to appear in such tables; in the studies checked, an unresolved V gene covers under half of the shortfall, and the cause of the remainder is unknown. That table supplies the V and J calls and clone size; D and trimming were determined from the DNA. The sample table shows 20,000 to 25,000 clones, and around 86% are seen once. Approximately 2.8% of the sample lies in the top ten.

Ends trimmed: V by 3 bases, J by 3 bases; bases unmatched to a gene: 1. Based on the germline V gene (reference sequence), the CDR1 and CDR2 sequences are SEHNR and FQNEAQ. There are 13 amino acids in the CDR3, from cysteine to phenylalanine inclusive. CDR3 DNA only is kept here, 39 bases in frame from base 1. For this clone: Its antigen specificity is not known. The record has no base qualities; no much larger clone is one base away.

The clonotype comes from a human donor with classical Hodgkin lymphoma. The chain was built from TRBV7-9 and TRBJ2-5; TRBD2 fits 7 bases in the junction. The specimen was CD4+ T cells from blood, collected before the fourth cycle of nivolumab. In nucleotide form, the sequence is TGTGCCAGCAGCTTTGGGGGGGAAGAGACCCAGTACTTC. It is translated as CASSFGGEETQYF.